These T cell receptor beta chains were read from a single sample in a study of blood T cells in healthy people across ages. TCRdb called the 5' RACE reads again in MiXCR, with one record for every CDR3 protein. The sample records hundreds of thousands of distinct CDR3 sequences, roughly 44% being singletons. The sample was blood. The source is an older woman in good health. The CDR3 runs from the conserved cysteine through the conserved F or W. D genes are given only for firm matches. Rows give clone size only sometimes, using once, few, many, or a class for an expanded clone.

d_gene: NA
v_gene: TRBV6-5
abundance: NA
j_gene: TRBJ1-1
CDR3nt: TGTGCCAGCAGTACAATGAACACTGAAGCTTTCTTT
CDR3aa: CASSTMNTEAFF

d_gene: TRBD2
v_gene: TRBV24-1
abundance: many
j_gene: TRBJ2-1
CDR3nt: TGTGCCACCAGTGATTCACGGGGGGGCAATAATGAGCAGTTCTTC
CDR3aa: CATSDSRGGNNEQFF

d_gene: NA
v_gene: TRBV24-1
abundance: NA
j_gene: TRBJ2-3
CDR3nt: TGTGCCACCAGTGACCAAACCAGGGGCCGTGGTTATGAAGATACGCAGTATTTT
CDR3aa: CATSDQTRGRGYEDTQYF

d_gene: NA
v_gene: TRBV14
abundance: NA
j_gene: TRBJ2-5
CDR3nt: TGTGCCAGCAGCCAAGGCTTTCAGGGTCCCCTCCAAGAGACCCAGTACTTC
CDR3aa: CASSQGFQGPLQETQYF

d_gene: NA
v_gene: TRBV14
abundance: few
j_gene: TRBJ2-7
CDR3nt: TGTGCCAGCAGCCGAGAGCTAGCGCTTACCTACGAGCAGTACTTC
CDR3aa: CASSRELALTYEQYF

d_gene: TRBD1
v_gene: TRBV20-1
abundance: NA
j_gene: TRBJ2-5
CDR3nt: TGCAGTGCCAAAAATTACAGGGGGCCCCAAGAGACCCAGTACTTC
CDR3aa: CSAKNYRGPQETQYF

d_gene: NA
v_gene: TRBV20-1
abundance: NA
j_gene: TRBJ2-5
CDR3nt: TGCAGTGCTAGAGTCTTGTCAGAGACCCAGTACTTC
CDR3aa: CSARVLSETQYF

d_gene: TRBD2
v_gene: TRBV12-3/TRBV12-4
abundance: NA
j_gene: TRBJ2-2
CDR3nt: TGTGCCAGCAGTCCCGGACTAGCGGGAGGGGAGCTGTTTTTT
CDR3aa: CASSPGLAGGELFF

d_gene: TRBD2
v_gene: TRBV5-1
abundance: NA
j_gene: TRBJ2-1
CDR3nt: TGCGCCAGCAGCCACCTACGAGCGGGAGAGAATGAGCAGTTCTTC
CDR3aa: CASSHLRAGENEQFF

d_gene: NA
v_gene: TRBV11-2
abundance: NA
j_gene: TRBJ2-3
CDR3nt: TGTGCCAGCAGCCCCCGGGGAGACGGCACAGATACGCAGTATTTT
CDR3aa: CASSPRGDGTDTQYF

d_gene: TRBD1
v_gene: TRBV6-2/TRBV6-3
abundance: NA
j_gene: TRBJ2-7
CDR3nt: TGTGTCAGCAGTCTAGGGACAGCCTACGAGCAGTACTTC
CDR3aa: CVSSLGTAYEQYF

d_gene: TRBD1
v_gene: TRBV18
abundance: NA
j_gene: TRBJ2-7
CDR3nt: TGTGCCAGCTCAGAGGGGACAGATCCCTCCTACGAGCAGTACTTC
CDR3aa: CASSEGTDPSYEQYF

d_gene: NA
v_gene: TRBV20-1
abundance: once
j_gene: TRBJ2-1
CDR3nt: TGCAGTGCTAGATCGGGGTCGAGCTCCTACAATGAGCAGTTCTTC
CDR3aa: CSARSGSSSYNEQFF

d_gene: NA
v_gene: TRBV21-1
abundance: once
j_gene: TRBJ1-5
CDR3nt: TGTGCCAGTCCAAGGGGGGCGAGGCCCCAGCATTTT
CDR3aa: CASPRGARPQHF

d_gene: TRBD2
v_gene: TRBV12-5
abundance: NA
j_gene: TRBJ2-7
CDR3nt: TGTGCTAGTGGTTCTCGGACTAGCCCCTACGAGCAGTACTTC
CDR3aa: CASGSRTSPYEQYF

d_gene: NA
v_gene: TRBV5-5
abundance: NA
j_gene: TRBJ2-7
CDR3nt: TGTGCCAGCAGCCTCCGGGACACGCCGTACGAGCAGTACTTC
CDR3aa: CASSLRDTPYEQYF

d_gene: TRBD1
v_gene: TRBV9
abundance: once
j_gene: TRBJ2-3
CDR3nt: TGTGCCAGCAGCGACAGGGGCGCGTCAGATACGCAGTATTTT
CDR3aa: CASSDRGASDTQYF

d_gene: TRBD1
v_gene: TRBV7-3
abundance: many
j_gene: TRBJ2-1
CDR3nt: TGTGCCAGCAGCCCGCAACCCCGACAGGGGGCAATGGATGAGCAGTTCTTC
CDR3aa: CASSPQPRQGAMDEQFF

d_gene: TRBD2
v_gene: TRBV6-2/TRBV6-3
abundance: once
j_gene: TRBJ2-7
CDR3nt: TGTGCCAGCAGTTACTCGACTAGCGGGGGCTACGAGCAGTACTTC
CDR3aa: CASSYSTSGGYEQYF

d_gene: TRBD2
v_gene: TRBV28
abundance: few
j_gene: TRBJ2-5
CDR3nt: TGTGCCAGCTATGATAGCGGGAGGTTAGAGACCCAGTACTTC
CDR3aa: CASYDSGRLETQYF

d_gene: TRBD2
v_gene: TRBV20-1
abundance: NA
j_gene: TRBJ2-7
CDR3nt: TGCAGTGCTGCGACCGGGACTAGCGTCTACGAGCAGTACTTC
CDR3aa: CSAATGTSVYEQYF

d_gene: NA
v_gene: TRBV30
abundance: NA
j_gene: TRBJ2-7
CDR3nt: TGTGCCTGGAGTGTACTTGAGTACGAGCAGTACTTC
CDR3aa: CAWSVLEYEQYF

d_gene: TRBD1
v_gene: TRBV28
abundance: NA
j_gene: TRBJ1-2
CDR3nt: TGTGCCAGCGGACGAGGGGGCGACTATGGCTACACCTTC
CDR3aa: CASGRGGDYGYTF

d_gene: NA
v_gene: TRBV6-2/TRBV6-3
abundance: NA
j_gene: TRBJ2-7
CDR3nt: TGTGCCAGCAGTTACGGGGTAGCGGAGGGGTACGAGCAGTACTTC
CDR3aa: CASSYGVAEGYEQYF

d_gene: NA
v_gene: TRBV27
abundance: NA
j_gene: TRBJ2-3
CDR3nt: TGTGCCAGCAGTTTAAACGGGGACGCTTATACGCAGTATTTT
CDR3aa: CASSLNGDAYTQYF

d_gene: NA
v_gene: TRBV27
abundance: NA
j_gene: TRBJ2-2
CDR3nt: TGTGCCAGCAGATCGTCGGGGCTCCCGAACACCGGGGAGCTGTTTTTT
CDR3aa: CASRSSGLPNTGELFF

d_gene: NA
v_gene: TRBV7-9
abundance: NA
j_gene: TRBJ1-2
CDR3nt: TGTGCCAGCAGCTTAGGACAAAATCCCAACTATGGCTACACCTTC
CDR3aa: CASSLGQNPNYGYTF

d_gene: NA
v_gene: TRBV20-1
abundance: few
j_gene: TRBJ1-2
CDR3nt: TGCAGTGCTAGGCTCGCATCTGCCGGTGGCTACACCTTC
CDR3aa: CSARLASAGGYTF

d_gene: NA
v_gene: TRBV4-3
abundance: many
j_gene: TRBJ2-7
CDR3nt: TGCGCCAGCAGCAAGCAGGGGAATGGATACGAGCAGTACTTC
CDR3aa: CASSKQGNGYEQYF

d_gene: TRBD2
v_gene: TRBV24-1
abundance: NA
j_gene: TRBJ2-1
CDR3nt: TGTGCCACCAGTGGGGGGCTAGCGGGAGGCTATGAGCAGTTCTTC
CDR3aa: CATSGGLAGGYEQFF

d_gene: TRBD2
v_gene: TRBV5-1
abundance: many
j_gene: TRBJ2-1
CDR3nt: TGCGCCAGCAGCTTGGCCGCTCGGGGGGCCTACAATGAGCAGTTCTTC
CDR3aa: CASSLAARGAYNEQFF

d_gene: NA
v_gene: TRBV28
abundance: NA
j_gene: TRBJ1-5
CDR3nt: TGTGCCAGCAAATCGTACGTGACACCTGTCATTCGGAATCAGCCCCAGCATTTT
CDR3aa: CASKSYVTPVIRNQPQHF

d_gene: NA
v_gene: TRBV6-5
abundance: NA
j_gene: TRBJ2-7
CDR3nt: TGTGCCAGCAGTTACCCGGGCGGGAATGAGCAGTACTTC
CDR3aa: CASSYPGGNEQYF

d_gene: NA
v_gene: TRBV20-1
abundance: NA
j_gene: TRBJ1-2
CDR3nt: TGCAGTGCCGCGCGGGACGCGGAGGGGGACACCTTC
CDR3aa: CSAARDAEGDTF

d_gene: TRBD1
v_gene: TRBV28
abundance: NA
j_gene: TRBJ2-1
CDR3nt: TGTGCCAGCAGGCCGACAGGGGGAAAAGAGACCCAGTTCTTC
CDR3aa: CASRPTGGKETQFF

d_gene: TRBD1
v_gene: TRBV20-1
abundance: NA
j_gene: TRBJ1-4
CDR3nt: TGCAGTGCAAAACCGGGACAGGGGGCGTCTAATGAAAAACTGTTTTTT
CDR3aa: CSAKPGQGASNEKLFF

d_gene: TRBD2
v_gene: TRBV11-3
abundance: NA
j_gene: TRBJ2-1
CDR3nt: TGTGCCAGCAGCTTAGGGGGGGGAGAGGCAGGCTCCTACAATGAGCAGTTCTTC
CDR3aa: CASSLGGGEAGSYNEQFF

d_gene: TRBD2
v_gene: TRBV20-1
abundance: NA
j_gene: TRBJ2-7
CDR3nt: TGCAGCGGGGGGGCGGGGGCCACCAATGAGCAGTACTTC
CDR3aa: CSGGAGATNEQYF